The clone carrying this T cell receptor (beta chain) was counted ten times or more. The antigen is not known. The CDR3 sequence is 14 residues long. V lost 4 bases to trimming and J lost 5 bases, with 15 bases between them. CDR1 and CDR2 from the germline V gene are LGHDT and YNNKEL (reference sequence). A NOSPECS grade of at least 4, a Clinical Activity Score of at least 3 and duration under 3 months were recorded in ophthalmopathy patients. Patients with uncontrolled infections, other autoimmune diseases, pregnancy or lactation were excluded. The record originates from a study of T cells in Graves' hyperthyroidism and ophthalmopathy. General study findings and limits: The blood repertoire included most of the expanded thyroid clonotypes above 0.001. Classification by a 13 V-J model distinguished ophthalmopathy from stable hyperthyroidism.

The investigators amplified TCR beta CDR3 regions from RNA transcripts. A first-round RT-PCR of the TCR CDR3 used the HTBI primer set. TCRdb analysed the multiplex PCR reads with MiXCR anew, one entry per CDR3 protein. The sample has about 400,000 distinct CDR3 sequences, 11% to 15% seen once. The chain employs TRBV3-1 and TRBJ2-7, with D possibly TRBD2 on 5 matching bases. The receptor was derived from a man aged 45 to 65 with Graves' ophthalmopathy. Material: blood. The CDR3 is CASSLGLGRNEQYF. CDR3 nucleotide sequence: TGTGCCAGCAGCCTAGGACTGGGCCGTAACGAGCAGTACTTC.